These 23 T cell receptor beta chains came from one sample sequenced in a study of early T cells in non-severe SARS-CoV-2 infection. Each CDR3 protein gets one entry after TCRdb re-called the 5' RACE reads with MiXCR. In the table there are roughly 51,000 distinct CDR3 sequences, around 7.7% of which are singletons. The specimen was whole blood. These receptors all stem from an adult who was a healthcare worker with PCR-confirmed SARS-CoV-2 infection or an uninfected control (not recorded which).

At least ten counts were recorded for this clonotype. The genes are TRBV30 and TRBJ1-5, with a possible D match to TRBD1 (5 bases). The V end lost 1 base, the J end lost 0 bases, and 16 bases lay between the germline ends. This CDR3 has 17 amino acids. Germline CDR1 is GTSNPN and CDR2 is SVGIG (reference sequence). The DNA for the CDR3 is TGTGCCTGGAGTGGGGACGGACTTGCCTATAGCAATCAGCCCCAGCATTTT. Translation: CAWSGDGLAYSNQPQHF.

This clonotype came up many times. The chain recombines TRBV7-2 with TRBJ1-3; weak D call: TRBD1 (6 bases). The CDR3 is 14 amino acids. Trimming stripped 2 bases from V and 5 bases from J, with 10 bases between. Germline V gene lookup returns CDR1 SGHTA and CDR2 FQGNSA. In nucleotides, the CDR3 is TGTGCCAGCAGCTTAACAAGGGACAGAAACACCATATATTTT. This sequence encodes CASSLTRDRNTIYF.

This clonotype occurred many times. The rearrangement joins TRBV6-1 to TRBJ2-3; D possibly matches TRBD1 or TRBD2 (5 bases each). This CDR3 has 14 amino acids. The V gene's germline CDR1 is MNHNS and CDR2 SASEGT. The V end lost 10 bases, the J end lost 0 bases, and 14 bases lay between the germline ends. The CDR3 region is CAIQPWGSTDTQYF. The CDR3 region has the DNA TGTGCCATCCAGCCTTGGGGGAGCACAGATACGCAGTATTTT.

This sequence joins TRBV2 and TRBJ2-1; no firm D call. V shed 2 bases and J shed 8 bases, with 13 bases lying between them. Per the germline V gene, CDR1 is SNHLY and CDR2 is FYNNEI. This CDR3 spans 14 amino acids. The CDR3 reads CASSETPRPHEQFF. The CDR3 region has the DNA TGTGCCAGCAGTGAAACCCCGCGGCCACATGAGCAGTTCTTC.

The genes are TRBV28 and TRBJ1-6; the match to TRBD1 covers 7 bases. Germline V gene data show CDR1 as MDHEN and CDR2 as SYDVKM. The CDR3 sequence is 14 residues long. J was trimmed by 6 bases and V by 6 bases; bases with no gene match: 5. Here the CDR3 reads CASRRDSLNSPLHF. DNA of the CDR3: TGTGCCAGCAGAAGGGACAGTCTTAATTCACCCCTCCACTTT.

This clonotype was detected ten times or more. The genes are TRBV27 and TRBJ1-1; weak D call: TRBD1 (5 bases). Germline V gene data show CDR1 as MNHEY and CDR2 as SMNVEV (reference sequence). The CDR3 runs 14 residues. Trimming pared 6 bases from V and 2 bases from J, leaving 13 bases between. CDR3 region: CASSFGTGNTEAFF. The CDR3 DNA reads as TGTGCCAGCAGCTTTGGGACGGGAAACACTGAAGCTTTCTTT.

The chain couples TRBV28 to TRBJ1-5, with D tentatively TRBD1 (6 bases). Trimming removed 10 bases from V and 6 bases from J, with 13 bases in between. The CDR3 sequence is 12 residues long. Germline CDR1 reads MDHEN; CDR2 reads SYDVKM. The CDR3 protein is CATRGGGQPQHF. The CDR3 coding sequence is TGTGCCACCAGGGGAGGGGGTCAGCCCCAGCATTTT.

The chain joins TRBV28 to TRBJ1-5; D call uncertain. V was clipped by 3 bases and J by 2 bases, with 11 bases between them. The germline CDR1 and CDR2 sequences are MDHEN and SYDVKM. The CDR3 totals 15 residues. Here the CDR3 reads CASSFRGSRNQPQHF. The CDR3 DNA sequence: TGTGCCAGCAGTTTCCGGGGTTCTCGCAATCAGCCCCAGCATTTT. Combining the CDR3 with reference TRBV28 and TRBJ1-5 gives the whole variable domain DVKVTQSSRYLVKRTGEKVFLECVQDMDHENMFWYRQDPGLGLRLIYFSYDVKMKEKGDIPEGYSVSREKKERFSLILESASTNQTSMYLCASSFRGSRNQPQHFGDGTRLSIL.

This clonotype was detected ten times or more. The rearrangement links TRBV7-9 to TRBJ1-2; D gene uncertain. Between the trimmed V and J ends, which lost 5 bases and 2 bases, there was a span of 18 bases. Germline-derived CDR1 and CDR2 are SEHNR and FQNEAQ (reference sequence). The length of the CDR3 is 16 residues. In nucleotides, the CDR3 is TGTGCCAGCAGCCGACCGACTGCTCATCCCAACTATGGCTACACCTTC. This sequence encodes CASSRPTAHPNYGYTF. The whole variable domain, remainder taken from reference TRBV7-9 and TRBJ1-2, is DTGVSQNPRHKITKRGQNVTFRCDPISEHNRLYWYRQTLGQGPEFLTYFQNEAQLEKSRLLSDRFSAERPKGSFSTLEIQRTEQGDSAMYLCASSRPTAHPNYGYTFGSGTRLTVV.

This clonotype was recorded many times. The V gene is TRBV20-1, the J gene TRBJ1-2; D gene ambiguous. Trimming removed 0 bases from V and 8 bases from J, with 13 bases in between. Germline CDR1 and CDR2: DFQATT and SNEGSKA (reference sequence). The CDR3 contains 13 residues. The CDR3 reads CSARDLLVYGYTF. CDR3 DNA sequence: TGCAGTGCTAGAGATCTTTTGGTCTACGGCTACACCTTC.

This clonotype has ten or more counts. This chain uses TRBV20-1 with TRBJ1-4; 8 bases fit TRBD1. The CDR3 contains 13 residues. Per germline, CDR1 DFQATT and CDR2 SNEGSKA (reference sequence). The trim removed 0 bases at V and 11 bases at J, leaving 5 bases unmatched. The CDR3 loop reads CSARDHGQGKLFF. The CDR3 coding sequence is TGCAGTGCTAGAGATCACGGACAGGGTAAACTGTTTTTT.

This clonotype has a handful of counts. The rearrangement joins TRBV5-1 to TRBJ2-2, with 9 bases identical to TRBD1. The V segment lost 3 bases and the J segment 0 bases; nucleotides outside the gene matches: 6. Looked up from germline, CDR1 is SGHRS and CDR2 is YFSETQ. The CDR3 extends over 17 amino acids. CDR3 sequence: CASSSRTGAPNTGELFF. CDR3 in DNA: TGCGCCAGCAGCTCAAGGACAGGGGCCCCGAACACCGGGGAGCTGTTTTTT.

This clonotype was recorded at least ten times. V usage is TRBV20-1 and J usage is TRBJ2-3; maybe TRBD2 (6 bases). Trimming stripped 0 bases from V and 7 bases from J, with 17 bases between. The CDR3 runs to 15 residues. Germline CDR1 is DFQATT and CDR2 is SNEGSKA (reference sequence). CDR3 region: CSARDLRGTINTQYF. DNA for the CDR3: TGCAGTGCTAGAGATCTCCGGGGGACCATCAATACGCAGTATTTT.

There are a few counts of this clonotype. The chain links TRBV7-2 to TRBJ1-1; unclear D gene. The V and J ends lost 9 bases and 7 bases respectively, with 18 bases between them. The CDR3 length is 13 residues. Germline-derived CDR1 and CDR2 are SGHTA and FQGNSA. The CDR3 spells CASTPILGLEAFF. For the CDR3, the DNA is TGTGCCAGTACCCCAATTCTCGGCCTTGAAGCTTTCTTT.

V and J are TRBV20-1 and TRBJ2-5; 7 nucleotides align to TRBD1. V was pared by 3 bases and J by 3 bases, with 7 bases of the junction left unmatched. Germline CDR1 is DFQATT and CDR2 is SNEGSKA (reference sequence). This CDR3 is 14 amino acids long. Written as DNA, the CDR3 is TGCAGTGCTAGGAGGGGGCTCGATAAAGAGACCCAGTACTTC. This gives the protein CSARRGLDKETQYF.

This chain joins TRBV6-6 and TRBJ1-6, with TRBD1 matching over 10 bases. This CDR3 is 14 amino acids long. V lost 5 bases, J lost 10 bases, and 5 bases stayed unmatched. Germline V lookup: CDR1 MNHNY, CDR2 SVGAGI (reference sequence). The CDR3 loop is CASSGQGEDSPLHF. In DNA form, the CDR3 reads TGTGCCAGCAGTGGACAGGGGGAGGACTCACCCCTCCACTTT.

This clonotype occurred a few times. V and J are TRBV10-2 and TRBJ2-7; D not resolved. V was trimmed by 4 bases and J by 4 bases, leaving 11 bases between them. Germline V lookup: CDR1 WSHSY, CDR2 SAAADI. The CDR3 spans 13 residues. CDR3 sequence: CASSVGSKYEQYF. For the CDR3, the DNA is TGCGCCAGCAGTGTTGGTAGTAAGTACGAGCAGTACTTC.

This clonotype has a count of ten or more. The V call is TRBV28, the J call TRBJ2-1, with D perhaps matching TRBD2 (5 bases). The CDR3 totals 13 residues. Germline V gene lookup returns CDR1 MDHEN and CDR2 SYDVKM. V was pared by 7 bases and J by 8 bases, with 15 bases between. The CDR3 here is CASKTLREHEQFF. The CDR3 DNA reads as TGTGCCAGCAAAACTCTACGGGAACATGAGCAGTTCTTC.

The chain recombines TRBV7-9 with TRBJ1-1; D might be TRBD1 (6 bases). Trimming pared 2 bases from V and 4 bases from J, leaving 11 bases between. The CDR3 has 14 amino acids. Germline CDR1 SEHNR, CDR2 FQNEAQ (reference sequence). CDR3 residues: CASSLTQGGTEAFF. The CDR3 nucleotides are TGTGCCAGCAGCTTAACACAGGGCGGCACTGAAGCTTTCTTT.

This clonotype has ten or more counts. The chain carries TRBV28 and TRBJ2-1; 8 nucleotides line up with TRBD1. With 7 bases clipped from V and 6 bases from J, the junction kept 11 bases outside the gene matches. The CDR3 covers 15 residues. CDR1 and CDR2 from the germline V gene are MDHEN and SYDVKM. CDR3 in amino acids: CASKTFATGGNEQFF. The CDR3 nucleotides read TGTGCCAGCAAAACATTTGCCACAGGGGGCAATGAGCAGTTCTTC. The full variable domain, its missing parts supplied by reference TRBV28 and TRBJ2-1, is DVKVTQSSRYLVKRTGEKVFLECVQDMDHENMFWYRQDPGLGLRLIYFSYDVKMKEKGDIPEGYSVSREKKERFSLILESASTNQTSMYLCASKTFATGGNEQFFGPGTRLTVL.

This clonotype was found many times. This sequence joins TRBV23-1 and TRBJ1-5, with D maybe TRBD1 (6 bases). TRBV23-1 is annotated as an ORF whose role is uncertain. V lost 2 bases to trimming and J lost 0 bases, with 11 bases between them. The CDR3 is made up of 16 amino acids. The CDR3 region has the DNA TGCGCCAGCAGTCAAAGGAACAGGGTTAGCAATCAGCCCCAGCATTTT. Protein product: CASSQRNRVSNQPQHF.

V usage is TRBV9 and J usage is TRBJ2-1; D is unresolved. The CDR3 runs 13 residues. Germline V gene sequence: CDR1 SGDLS, CDR2 YYNGEE. Trimming pared 7 bases from V and 4 bases from J, leaving 12 bases between. This CDR3 is CASGPLIYNEQFF. CDR3 DNA sequence: TGTGCCAGCGGACCTCTAATTTACAATGAGCAGTTCTTC. The whole variable domain, remainder taken from reference TRBV9 and TRBJ2-1, is DSGVTQTPKHLITATGQRVTLRCSPRSGDLSVYWYQQSLDQGLQFLIQYYNGEERAKGNILERFSAQQFPDLHSELNLSSLELGDSALYFCASGPLIYNEQFFGPGTRLTVL.

The rearrangement links TRBV7-7 to TRBJ2-5; D remains ambiguous. This CDR3 has 13 amino acids. Trimming pared 1 base from V and 1 base from J, leaving 4 bases between. CDR1 and CDR2 (germline): SSHAT, FNYEAQ (reference sequence). For the CDR3, the DNA is TGTGCCAGCAGCTTAGTACGCCAAGAGACCCAGTACTTC. The encoded protein is CASSLVRQETQYF.